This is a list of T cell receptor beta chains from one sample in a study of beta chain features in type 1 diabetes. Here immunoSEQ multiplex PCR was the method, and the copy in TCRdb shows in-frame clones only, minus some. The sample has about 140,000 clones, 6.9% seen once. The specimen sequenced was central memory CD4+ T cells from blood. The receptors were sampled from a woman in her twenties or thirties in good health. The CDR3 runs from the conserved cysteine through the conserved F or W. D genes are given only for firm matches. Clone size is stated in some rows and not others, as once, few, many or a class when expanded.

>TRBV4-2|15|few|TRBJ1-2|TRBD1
CASRRETGGVGGYTF
TGTGCCAGCAGGAGGGAGACAGGGGGAGTTGGAGGCTACACCTTC
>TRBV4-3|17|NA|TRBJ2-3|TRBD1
CASSQVTTGGITDTQYF
TGCGCCAGCAGCCAAGTTACTACAGGGGGCATAACAGATACGCAGTATTTT
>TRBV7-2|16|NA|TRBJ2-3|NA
CASSLAGGRPPDTQYF
TGTGCCAGCAGCTTAGCCGGGGGTCGGCCCCCAGATACGCAGTATTTT
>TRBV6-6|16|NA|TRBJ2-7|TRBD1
CASSSPGTAVSYEQYF
TGTGCCAGCAGCTCCCCCGGGACAGCGGTATCCTACGAGCAGTACTTC
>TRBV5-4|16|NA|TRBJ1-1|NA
CASIPRGGPSNTEAFF
TGTGCCAGCATCCCCCGGGGAGGGCCCTCGAACACTGAAGCTTTCTTT
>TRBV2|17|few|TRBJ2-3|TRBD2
CASSAGTSGLSTDTQYF
TGTGCCAGCAGTGCCGGGACTAGCGGGCTTAGCACAGATACGCAGTATTTT
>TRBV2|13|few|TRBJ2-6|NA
CASTGSGANVLTF
TGTGCCAGCACGGGCTCTGGGGCCAACGTCCTGACTTTC
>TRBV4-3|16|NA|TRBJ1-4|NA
CASSQGETGTNEKLFF
TGCGCCAGCAGCCAAGGGGAGACAGGAACTAATGAAAAACTGTTTTTT
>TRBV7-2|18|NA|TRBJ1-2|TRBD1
CASSYRDPGQGDSYGYTF
TGTGCCAGCAGCTATAGGGACCCGGGACAGGGAGACTCCTATGGCTACACCTTC
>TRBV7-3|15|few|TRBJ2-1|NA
CASSLGGTEYNEQFF
TGTGCCAGCAGCTTAGGAGGGACAGAGTACAATGAGCAGTTCTTC
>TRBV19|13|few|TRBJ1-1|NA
CASSGVRDTEAFF
TGTGCCAGTAGTGGGGTCAGGGACACTGAAGCTTTCTTT
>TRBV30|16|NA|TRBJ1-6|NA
CAWKSDAFSYNSPLHF
TGTGCCTGGAAGAGCGACGCCTTCTCCTATAATTCACCCCTCCACTTT
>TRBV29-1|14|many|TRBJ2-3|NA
CSGKPGHRLDTQYF
TGCAGCGGTAAACCGGGACACAGGTTAGATACGCAGTATTTT
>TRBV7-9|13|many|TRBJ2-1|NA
CASSLYQGNEQFF
TGTGCCAGCAGCTTATATCAGGGGAATGAGCAGTTCTTC
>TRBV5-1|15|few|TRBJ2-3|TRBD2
CASSWTSGNPDTQYF
TGCGCCAGCAGTTGGACTAGCGGGAATCCAGATACGCAGTATTTT
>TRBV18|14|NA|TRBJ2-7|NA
CASSPQGRGYEQYF
TGTGCCAGCTCACCACAGGGTAGGGGCTACGAGCAGTACTTC
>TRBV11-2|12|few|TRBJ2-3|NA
CASSLDSYTQYF
TGTGCCAGCAGTCTGGACTCCTATACGCAGTATTTT
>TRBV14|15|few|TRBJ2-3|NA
CASSQYRTSTDTQYF
TGTGCCAGCAGCCAATACAGAACTAGCACAGATACGCAGTATTTT
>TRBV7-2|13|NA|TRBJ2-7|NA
CASSLPTGLEQYF
TGTGCCAGCAGCTTGCCTACAGGGCTCGAGCAGTACTTC
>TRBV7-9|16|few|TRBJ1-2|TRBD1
CASRRGQGVTNYGYTF
TGTGCCAGCAGACGCGGACAGGGAGTCACTAACTATGGCTACACCTTC
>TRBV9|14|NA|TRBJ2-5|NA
CASSFGRDKETQYF
TGTGCCAGCAGCTTCGGCCGGGACAAAGAGACCCAGTACTTC
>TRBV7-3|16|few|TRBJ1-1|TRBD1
CASSPSGGDIDTEAFF
TGTGCCAGCAGCCCCTCAGGGGGCGATATAGACACTGAAGCTTTCTTT
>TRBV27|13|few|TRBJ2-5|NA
CASSLRRKETQYF
TGTGCCAGCAGTTTGAGGAGGAAGGAGACCCAGTACTTC
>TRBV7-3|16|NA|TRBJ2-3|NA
CASSLTLTGVRDTQYF
TGTGCCAGCAGCTTAACGTTAACGGGAGTGCGAGATACGCAGTATTTT